This is a list of T cell receptor beta chains from one sample in a study of blood T cell repertoires in COVID-19. Using immunoSEQ multiplex PCR, the repertoire was profiled, and TCRdb retains in-frame clones only, with some absent. The sample consists of more than 110,000 clones, approximately 78% of them appearing once. The sequencing sample was made of PBMCs or T cells enriched from blood (not recorded which). All receptors come from a woman in her 50s who had recovered from COVID-19. Each CDR3 is given with its conserved first and last residue. The D gene is left open where the match is weak. Size tells how often a clone was seen (once, few, many) or the class of an expanded clone, and some rows leave it out.

j_call clone_size d_call v_call cdr3_aa cdr3_nt
TRBJ1-6 many TRBD1 TRBV5-1 CASSLGGSSYNSPLHF TGCGCCAGCAGCCTAGGGGGCAGCTCCTATAATTCACCCCTCCACTTT
TRBJ2-1 . . TRBV5-1 CASSFLPAYNEQFF TGCGCCAGCAGCTTCCTCCCCGCCTACAATGAGCAGTTCTTC
TRBJ2-3 . TRBD2 TRBV7-9 CASSLESLADTDTQYF TGTGCCAGCAGCTTAGAGTCGCTAGCGGACACAGATACGCAGTATTTT
TRBJ1-4 . . TRBV27 CASSLWAMGSNEKLFF TGTGCCAGCAGTTTATGGGCAATGGGTTCCAATGAAAAACTGTTTTTT
TRBJ1-1 . TRBD1 TRBV4-1 CASSWGQRNTEAFF TGCGCCAGCAGTTGGGGACAGAGGAACACTGAAGCTTTCTTT
TRBJ2-5 few TRBD1 TRBV28 CASSTRRGREETQYF TGTGCCAGCAGTACCCGTAGGGGGCGGGAAGAGACCCAGTACTTC
TRBJ2-1 . . TRBV7-6 CASSLGLNNEQFF TGTGCCAGCAGCTTAGGACTAAACAATGAGCAGTTCTTC
TRBJ1-4 few TRBD1 TRBV25-1 CASSLYRGLGEKLFF TGTGCCAGCAGTCTCTACAGGGGGCTGGGTGAAAAACTGTTTTTT
TRBJ1-2 . TRBD1 TRBV6-4 CASKTTGAGNYGYTF TGTGCCAGCAAAACAACAGGGGCGGGGAACTATGGCTACACCTTC
TRBJ2-1 . . TRBV9 CASSVGPGGLYNEQFF TGTGCCAGCAGCGTCGGACCGGGGGGCCTATACAATGAGCAGTTCTTC
TRBJ2-1 few . TRBV15 CATSRPPRGGLELEQFF TGTGCCACCAGCAGACCCCCTAGGGGAGGCCTAGAATTAGAGCAGTTCTTC
TRBJ1-2 . . TRBV18 CASSPDSAGTGFGYTF TGTGCCAGCTCACCAGACTCCGCAGGGACTGGGTTCGGCTACACCTTC
TRBJ2-3 . TRBD2 TRBV28 CASSLGLAGSTDTQYF TGTGCCAGCAGTTTAGGGCTAGCGGGGAGCACAGATACGCAGTATTTT
TRBJ1-5 . . TRBV7-2 CASSLSSNQPQHF TGTGCCAGCAGCTTATCGAGCAATCAGCCCCAGCATTTT
TRBJ1-4 . . TRBV9 CASEEEVDEKLFF TGTGCCTCTGAAGAGGAGGTTGATGAAAAACTGTTTTTT
TRBJ1-1 . . TRBV6-5 CASRHTQGSGEAFF TGTGCCAGCAGACATACCCAGGGGTCCGGTGAAGCTTTCTTT
TRBJ2-5 . TRBD2 TRBV6-5 CASRQSGGASETQYF TGTGCCAGCAGACAGAGCGGGGGGGCCTCAGAGACCCAGTACTTC
TRBJ1-3 . TRBD1 TRBV9 CASSPRQGFSGNTIYF TGTGCCAGCAGCCCCCGACAGGGTTTCTCTGGAAACACCATATATTTT